The 22 T cell receptor beta chains in this list originate from one sample, sequenced in a study of blood T cell repertoires in COVID-19 (dated by TCRdb to 2018 to 2021). The library was produced with the immunoSEQ multiplex PCR assay. Drawn from immuneACCESS, this table holds only the in-frame rearrangements with V and J called that TCRdb kept. Clones are partly lost; checked studies trace under half to an unresolved V gene and leave the rest unexplained. The sample table shows 190,000 or so clones, and approximately 86% are seen once. The ten largest clones represent 2.5% to 3.5% of the sample. Sequenced: peripheral blood. The receptors derive from a man aged 40-49 years with active or convalescent COVID-19.

The chain is built from TRBV7-9 and TRBJ2-5, with a possible D match to TRBD2 (6 bases). The length of the CDR3 is 15 residues. V was shortened by 6 bases and J by 5 bases, with 19 bases between the two germline ends. Per the germline V gene, CDR1 is SEHNR and CDR2 is FQNEAQ (reference sequence). CDR3 DNA: TGTGCCAGCAGAGCGCAGGGCGGGGCTCTCGAGACCCAGTACTTC. This translates into CASRAQGGALETQYF.

This chain connects TRBV28 to TRBJ2-7, with D perhaps TRBD1 (5 bases). Germline V gene data show CDR1 as MDHEN and CDR2 as SYDVKM. Trimming took off 4 bases at V and 3 bases at J, with 19 bases between the two ends. The CDR3 covers 16 residues. The CDR3 protein is CASSYPWGRTDYEQYF. The CDR3 bases are TGTGCCAGCAGTTATCCTTGGGGCAGGACCGACTACGAGCAGTACTTC.

J is TRBJ2-3 and V is TRBV5-4, with D maybe TRBD1 (5 bases). The CDR3 sequence is 16 residues long. V dropped 5 bases and J dropped 0 bases, with 16 bases sitting between them. Per the germline V gene, CDR1 is SGHNT and CDR2 is YYREEE (reference sequence). The CDR3 coding sequence is TGTGCCAGCAGAAGGGGCGGAACAACTAGCACAGATACGCAGTATTTT. Translated, it gives CASRRGGTTSTDTQYF.

V and J are TRBV27 and TRBJ2-1, with TRBD2 matching over 8 bases. Germline V gene sequence: CDR1 MNHEY, CDR2 SMNVEV (reference sequence). The CDR3 runs 14 residues. The trim removed 2 bases at V and 6 bases at J, leaving 3 bases unmatched. The DNA for the CDR3 is TGTGCCAGCAGTTTAGTCGGGGGGGGCAATGAGCAGTTCTTC. This codes for CASSLVGGGNEQFF.

V gene TRBV7-2 combines with J gene TRBJ2-1; TRBD1 matches at 8 bases. The CDR3 spans 15 residues. Trimming at V came to 5 bases and at J to 7 bases, leaving 10 bases not matched to a gene. Germline V gene lookup returns CDR1 SGHTA and CDR2 FQGNSA. The CDR3: CASSPGTGRRNEQFF. CDR3 DNA sequence: TGTGCCAGCAGCCCAGGGACAGGTAGGCGGAATGAGCAGTTCTTC.

There are a few counts of this clone. This chain links TRBV28 with TRBJ1-5, with a weak D call TRBD1 (6 bases). Germline V gene sequence: CDR1 MDHEN, CDR2 SYDVKM. This CDR3 is built from 14 residues. The V and J ends lost 10 bases and 2 bases respectively, with 15 bases between them. The DNA of the CDR3 is TGTGCCACAACAGGGTTTGTGCGCAATCAGCCCCAGCATTTT. It yields the protein CATTGFVRNQPQHF.

This clone has just a few counts. CDR3 loop: CASSISAGRATGELFF. The CDR3 DNA reads TGTGCCAGTAGTATATCCGCTGGCAGGGCCACCGGGGAGCTGTTTTTT. The chain carries TRBV19 and TRBJ2-2, with D maybe TRBD1 (5 bases). Trimming removed 2 bases at V and 4 bases at J, with 14 bases between. Germline-derived CDR1 and CDR2 are LNHDA and SQIVND (reference sequence). The CDR3 extends over 16 amino acids.

The gene calls are TRBV7-9 and TRBJ1-1; 9 nucleotides agree with TRBD1. The CDR3 has 13 amino acids. Germline CDR1 is SEHNR and CDR2 is FQNEAQ (reference sequence). The V gene end was trimmed by 5 bases and the J gene end by 6 bases; junction bases not matched to a gene: 4. CDR3 residues: CASSNTGGSEAFF. Here the CDR3 DNA reads TGTGCCAGCAGCAACACAGGGGGCTCTGAAGCTTTCTTT.

The chain combines TRBV7-8 with TRBJ2-7, with D uncertain. Trimming removed 0 bases at V and 2 bases at J, with 17 bases between. The CDR3 runs 17 residues. Germline V lookup: CDR1 SGHVS, CDR2 FQNEAQ. The CDR3 protein is CASSLAIVIAVPYEQYF. In DNA, the CDR3 is TGTGCCAGCAGCTTAGCGATCGTAATAGCTGTTCCCTACGAGCAGTACTTC.

J is TRBJ1-5 and V is TRBV30; 7 bases fit TRBD1. J gave up 3 bases and V 5 bases, and 10 bases lay outside the gene matches. Per germline, CDR1 GTSNPN and CDR2 SVGIG (reference sequence). This CDR3 is built from 15 residues. This chain's CDR3 is CAWGLPGQHNQPQHF. The CDR3 DNA reads as TGTGCCTGGGGACTACCGGGACAGCACAATCAGCCCCAGCATTTT.

V is TRBV29-1 and J is TRBJ1-4; no firm D call. CDR3 length equals 12 residues. V lost 3 bases, J lost 3 bases, and 5 bases lay in between. Per germline, CDR1 SQVTM and CDR2 ANQGSEA. The CDR3 DNA sequence: TGCAGCGTTGACAAATCTAATGAAAAACTGTTTTTT. It translates to CSVDKSNEKLFF.

V is TRBV7-2 and J is TRBJ1-5; D gene ambiguous. Germline lookup yields CDR1 SGHTA and CDR2 FQGNSA. This CDR3 is 15 amino acids long. V lost 0 bases and J lost 7, with 13 bases in between. CDR3 loop: CASSLASGGRQPQHF. The CDR3 bases are TGTGCCAGCAGCTTAGCGAGCGGTGGTAGGCAGCCCCAGCATTTT.

V and J are TRBV4-1 and TRBJ2-7; a weak D match, TRBD2 (6 bases). Germline CDR1 and CDR2: MGHRA and YSYEKL. The CDR3 length is 15 residues. V lost 4 bases and J 4 bases, leaving 17 bases between the germline ends. Here the CDR3 reads CASSPSGLGGYEQYF. The CDR3 DNA reads as TGCGCCAGCAGCCCGTCCGGGCTGGGGGGATACGAGCAGTACTTC.

This sequence joins TRBV4-1 and TRBJ1-5, with D possibly TRBD1 on 5 matching bases. V lost 0 bases, J lost 6 bases, and 6 bases lay in between. Germline CDR1 and CDR2: MGHRA and YSYEKL. The CDR3 runs to 13 residues. The CDR3 protein is CASSQDRVQPQHF. Written as DNA, the CDR3 is TGCGCCAGCAGCCAAGACAGGGTTCAGCCCCAGCATTTT.

This sequence joins TRBV5-6 and TRBJ1-6; 11 nucleotides match TRBD1. Germline assignment: CDR1 SGHDT and CDR2 YYEEEE. The J segment lost 13 bases and the V segment lost 7 bases, leaving 10 bases of the junction unmatched. This CDR3 comprises 14 residues. In DNA, the CDR3 is TGTGCCAGCGGCCCGGGACAGGGGGTTACGCCCCTCCACTTT. Translated: CASGPGQGVTPLHF.

This chain joins TRBV7-2 and TRBJ2-3, with 8 positions matching TRBD2. Germline V gene data show CDR1 as SGHTA and CDR2 as FQGNSA. Trimming at V came to 2 bases and at J to 4 bases, leaving 5 bases not matched to a gene. This CDR3 has 15 amino acids. Here the CDR3 reads CASSLSGGRADTQYF. The CDR3 nucleotides are TGTGCCAGCAGCTTATCGGGGGGGAGGGCAGATACGCAGTATTTT.

V gene TRBV10-3 combines with J gene TRBJ1-2, with D tentatively TRBD1 (6 bases). This CDR3 is 13 amino acids long. CDR1 is ENHRY, CDR2 SYGVKD, per germline. Trimming shortened V by 2 bases and J by 6 bases, and 10 bases separated the two germline ends. CDR3 amino acids: CAISETGPNGYTF. The CDR3 DNA is TGTGCCATCAGTGAGACAGGGCCGAATGGCTACACCTTC.

The chain carries TRBV29-1 and TRBJ2-7; TRBD1 matches 9 bases. The CDR3 loop spans 13 amino acids. CDR1 is SQVTM and CDR2 is ANQGSEA in the germline V gene. J was trimmed by 6 bases and V by 5 bases; bases with no gene match: 8. This CDR3 reads CSVSDRGGREQYF. For the CDR3, the DNA is TGCAGCGTTTCCGACAGGGGGGGACGCGAGCAGTACTTC.

The rearrangement uses TRBV4-2 and TRBJ1-6; D unclear. The V end was cut by 3 bases, the J end by 7 bases, with 10 bases between. This CDR3 has 14 amino acids. In germline, CDR1 is LGHNA, CDR2 YNFKEQ. CDR3 DNA: TGTGCCAGCAGCCATAGAGAGGGAAATTCACCCCTCCACTTT. Protein: CASSHREGNSPLHF.

This chain connects TRBV7-2 to TRBJ1-4, with 9 positions matching TRBD1. Germline V gives CDR1 SGHTA, CDR2 FQGNSA. The CDR3 runs to 16 residues. V lost 2 bases, J lost 8 bases, and 9 bases stayed unmatched. This chain's CDR3 is CASSLPPGQGGEKLFF. The CDR3 nucleotides are TGTGCCAGCAGCTTACCTCCGGGACAGGGTGGAGAAAAACTGTTTTTT. The whole variable domain, remainder taken from reference TRBV7-2 and TRBJ1-4, is GAGVSQSPSNKVTEKGKDVELRCDPISGHTALYWYRQSLGQGLEFLIYFQGNSAPDKSGLPSDRFSAERTGGSVSTLTIQRTQQEDSAVYLCASSLPPGQGGEKLFFGSGTQLSVL.

This chain uses TRBV3-1 (or the pseudogene TRBV3-2) with TRBJ2-3; D perhaps matches TRBD2 (5 bases). Germline loops: CDR1 LGHDT, CDR2 YNNKEL (reference sequence). Trimming removed 1 base at V and 1 base at J, with 9 bases between. The length of the CDR3 is 15 residues. CDR3 sequence (DNA): TGTGCCAGCAGCCAAGGAGGGATTCGCACAGATACGCAGTATTTT. The encoded protein is CASSQGGIRTDTQYF.

The chain employs TRBV6-2 or TRBV6-3 and TRBJ2-5; tentative D call: TRBD2 (6 bases). Trimming stripped 5 bases from V and 5 bases from J, with 18 bases between. The length of the CDR3 is 15 residues. The germline V gene encodes CDR1 MNHEY and CDR2 SVGEGT. This chain's CDR3 is CASSGRDAFKETQYF. For the CDR3, the DNA is TGTGCCAGCAGTGGGCGGGACGCCTTCAAGGAGACCCAGTACTTC.